These 12 T cell receptor beta chains originate from one sample sequenced in a study of blood T cells in healthy people across ages (dated by TCRdb to the mid-2010s). The receptor library was made with 5' RACE. The sample was run on an Illumina HiSeq 2500. The second PCR ran for roughly 7 to 12 cycles and used a J-beta primer mix along with a sample-barcoded 5' primer. The raw public reads went through TCRdb reprocessing: fastp at Q25, MiXCR clone calling, in-frame beta chains kept. All rows with the same CDR3 protein become a single entry with the most common DNA and genes. For this sample there are 780,000 or so distinct CDR3 sequences; just over 55% appear just once. The ten largest clones represent roughly 24% of the sample. The sequenced sample was blood. These receptors all come from a man aged 35-49 years in good health.

The chain carries TRBV7-2 and TRBJ1-2, with a possible D match to TRBD1 (5 bases). Germline V gives CDR1 SGHTA, CDR2 FQGNSA. The CDR3 extends over 16 amino acids. Trimming pared 5 bases from V and 3 bases from J, leaving 19 bases between. The chain's CDR3 is CASSKAAYRGDYGYTF. CDR3 DNA: TGTGCCAGCAGCAAGGCAGCGTACCGAGGGGACTATGGCTACACCTTC.

The chain couples TRBV2 to TRBJ2-4; D unclear. The DNA matches TRBJ2-7 better at its end, which makes the J call doubtful. Germline CDR1 is SNHLY and CDR2 is FYNNEI. CDR3 length equals 11 residues. The CDR3 nucleotides read TGTGCCAGCAGTGATCAGGACGAGCAGTACTTC. It encodes CASSDQDEQYF.

The V and J genes are TRBV4-3 and TRBJ2-3; a possible D gene is TRBD2 (6 bases). Germline V CDR1 and CDR2: LGHNA, YSLEER. This CDR3 has 16 amino acids. The V end was cut by 0 bases, the J end by 2 bases, with 12 bases between. The CDR3 loop reads CASSQESSAHTDTQYF. The CDR3 nucleotides are TGCGCCAGCAGCCAAGAATCTAGCGCCCACACAGATACGCAGTATTTT.

V usage is TRBV7-8 and J usage is TRBJ1-6; the D gene is possibly TRBD1 (6 bases). V lost 5 bases and J 9 bases, leaving 14 bases between the germline ends. Germline CDR1 is SGHVS and CDR2 is FQNEAQ. CDR3 size: 14 residues. DNA of the CDR3: TGTGCCAGCAGCCACGACAGGAGTGGTTCACCCCTCCACTTT. Its protein is CASSHDRSGSPLHF.

The rearrangement links TRBV6-5 to TRBJ2-1; 7 nucleotides line up with TRBD1. CDR3 length equals 15 residues. The germline V gene encodes CDR1 MNHEY and CDR2 SVGAGI. V lost 4 bases, J lost 7 bases, and 10 bases stayed unmatched. Here the CDR3 reads CASSSSGGTWNEQFF. DNA of the CDR3: TGTGCCAGCAGTTCCTCAGGGGGAACGTGGAATGAGCAGTTCTTC.

The V gene is TRBV7-2, the J gene TRBJ2-1, with 9 bases that match TRBD2. The trim removed 5 bases at V and 4 bases at J, leaving 6 bases unmatched. Germline CDR1 and CDR2: SGHTA and FQGNSA. This CDR3 has 15 amino acids. The DNA of the CDR3 is TGTGCCAGCAGCCCCCCGAGCGGGGGGTACAATGAGCAGTTCTTC. This translates into CASSPPSGGYNEQFF.

The rearrangement uses TRBV7-9 and TRBJ2-3, with D possibly being TRBD2 (6 bases). The CDR3 sequence is 15 residues long. Trimming removed 5 bases from V and 2 bases from J, with 14 bases in between. Germline CDR1 and CDR2: SEHNR and FQNEAQ (reference sequence). Written as DNA, the CDR3 is TGTGCCAGCAGCCTAGGCGCGGGAATCACAGATACGCAGTATTTT. Protein sequence: CASSLGAGITDTQYF.

This clonotype was found once. The chain has TRBV29-1 and TRBJ2-7; 8 bases fit TRBD1. Germline CDR1 and CDR2: SQVTM and ANQGSEA. The CDR3 has 12 amino acids. The trim removed 2 bases at V and 5 bases at J, leaving 2 bases unmatched. In DNA, the CDR3 is TGCAGCGTTGAAAAACAGGGGGACGAGCAGTACTTC. Translated, it gives CSVEKQGDEQYF.

The V call is TRBV7-9, the J call TRBJ2-1; TRBD1 matches 7 bases. The CDR3 totals 13 residues. Germline trimming cut 5 bases from V and 9 bases from J; bases unmatched to any gene: 7. CDR1 is SEHNR and CDR2 is FQNEAQ in the germline V gene (reference sequence). CDR3 amino acids: CASSLQGSVEQFF. The CDR3 nucleotides read TGTGCCAGCAGCCTACAGGGGTCGGTTGAGCAGTTCTTC.

This clonotype occurred a few times. V is TRBV24-1 and J is TRBJ2-1, with TRBD2 matching over 9 bases. The germline V gene has CDR1 KGHDR and CDR2 SFDVKD. The CDR3 has 15 amino acids. Trimming took 5 bases from V and 6 from J; bases not matched to a gene: 7. CDR3 nucleotides: TGTGCCACCAGTGTACCAGCGGGAGGAGTCAATGAGCAGTTCTTC. Translating it yields CATSVPAGGVNEQFF.

This clonotype was recorded once. V gene TRBV6-6 combines with J gene TRBJ2-7; 8 bases fit TRBD1. The CDR3 runs to 15 residues. Trimming at V came to 5 bases and at J to 1 base, leaving 7 bases not matched to a gene. Germline lookup yields CDR1 MNHNY and CDR2 SVGAGI (reference sequence). The CDR3: CASSKGTGVSYEQYF. DNA of the CDR3: TGTGCCAGCAGTAAGGGGACAGGAGTGTCCTACGAGCAGTACTTC.

The chain employs TRBV7-9 and TRBJ2-7; 8 positions agree with TRBD2. With 4 bases clipped from V and 3 bases from J, the junction kept 8 bases outside the gene matches. Germline assignment: CDR1 SEHNR and CDR2 FQNEAQ (reference sequence). CDR3 length: 15 amino acids. The CDR3 loop reads CASSSPRTSSYEQYF. CDR3 DNA: TGTGCCAGCAGCTCGCCAAGGACTAGCAGCTACGAGCAGTACTTC.